The 5 T cell receptor beta chains in this list originate from one sample, sequenced in a study of naive and memory T cell subsets. An equimolar mix of two oligonucleotides served as the beta constant-region primer for TRBC1 and TRBC2. A single record per CDR3 protein comes from TCRdb applying MiXCR to the UMI-ligation and nested PCR reads. The table includes tens of thousands of distinct CDR3 sequences, 13% detected once. Sequenced: effector memory CD4+ T cells from blood. Noted subset: effector memory, CD45RA- CD27-. Source of these receptors: a human donor in good health.

The J gene is TRBJ2-1, the V gene TRBV20-1, with TRBD2 identical over 13 bases. Germline lookup yields CDR1 DFQATT and CDR2 SNEGSKA (reference sequence). CDR3 length equals 16 residues. Losses at the gene ends were 5 bases for V and 4 bases for J; bases not matched to a gene: 8. CDR3 sequence: CSAGRTSGSAYNEQFF. The CDR3 DNA reads as TGCAGTGCTGGGAGGACTAGCGGGAGTGCATACAATGAGCAGTTCTTC.

This clonotype was seen a few times. V gene TRBV28 combines with J gene TRBJ2-2, with D maybe TRBD1 (6 bases). Looked up from germline, CDR1 is MDHEN and CDR2 is SYDVKM. Trimming stripped 5 bases from V and 2 bases from J, with 12 bases between. The CDR3 is 15 amino acids. The CDR3 here is CASSHGQINTGELFF. The CDR3 DNA is TGTGCCAGCAGTCACGGACAGATTAACACCGGGGAGCTGTTTTTT. Full variable domain (remainder filled in from reference TRBV28 and TRBJ2-2): DVKVTQSSRYLVKRTGEKVFLECVQDMDHENMFWYRQDPGLGLRLIYFSYDVKMKEKGDIPEGYSVSREKKERFSLILESASTNQTSMYLCASSHGQINTGELFFGEGSRLTVL.

This clonotype is categorized as medium-sized (0.01 to 0.1%). The rearrangement links TRBV6-1 to TRBJ2-3; weak D call: TRBD2 (6 bases). The germline V gene encodes CDR1 MNHNS and CDR2 SASEGT. The V and J ends lost 4 bases and 3 bases respectively, with 14 bases between them. The length of the CDR3 is 15 residues. DNA of the CDR3: TGTGCCAGCAGTGGTTCGGAGGGGAGGACAGATACGCAGTATTTT. It codes for CASSGSEGRTDTQYF.

This clonotype turned up a few times. V and J are TRBV20-1 and TRBJ2-3, with D perhaps being TRBD1 or TRBD2 (5 bases each). The germline V gene encodes CDR1 DFQATT and CDR2 SNEGSKA (reference sequence). The CDR3 spans 12 residues. Deletions cut 4 bases from V and 6 bases from J, with 11 bases between. The CDR3 here is CSAKGTVDTQYF. The CDR3 nucleotides read TGCAGTGCTAAGGGGACGGTCGATACGCAGTATTTT.

This clonotype was observed a few times. This chain joins TRBV12-3 or TRBV12-4 and TRBJ1-2; the D is unclear. The CDR3 covers 16 residues. The V gene lost 6 bases and the J gene lost 5 bases, with 22 bases spanning the gap. The CDR3, as DNA: TGTGCCAGCAGCCCCCGGACCGAACCCCTGGGGTATGGCTACACCTTC. Encoded protein: CASSPRTEPLGYGYTF.